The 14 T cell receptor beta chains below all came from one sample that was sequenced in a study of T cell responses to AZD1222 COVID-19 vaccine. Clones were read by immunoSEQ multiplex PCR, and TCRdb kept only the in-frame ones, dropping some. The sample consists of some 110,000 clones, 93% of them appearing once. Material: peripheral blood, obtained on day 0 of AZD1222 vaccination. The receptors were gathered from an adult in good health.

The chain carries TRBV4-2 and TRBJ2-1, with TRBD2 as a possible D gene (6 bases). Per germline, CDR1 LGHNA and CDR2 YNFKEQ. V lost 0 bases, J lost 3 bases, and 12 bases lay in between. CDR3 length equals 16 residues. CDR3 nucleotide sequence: TGTGCCAGCAGCCAAGATTCCGCGGGATACTACAATGAGCAGTTCTTC. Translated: CASSQDSAGYYNEQFF.

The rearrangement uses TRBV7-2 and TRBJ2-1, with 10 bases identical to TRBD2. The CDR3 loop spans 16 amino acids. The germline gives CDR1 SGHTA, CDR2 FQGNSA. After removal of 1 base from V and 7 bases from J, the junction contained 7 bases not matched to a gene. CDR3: CASSLVLGLATNEQFF. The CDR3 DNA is TGTGCCAGCAGCTTAGTGTTGGGACTAGCGACTAATGAGCAGTTCTTC.

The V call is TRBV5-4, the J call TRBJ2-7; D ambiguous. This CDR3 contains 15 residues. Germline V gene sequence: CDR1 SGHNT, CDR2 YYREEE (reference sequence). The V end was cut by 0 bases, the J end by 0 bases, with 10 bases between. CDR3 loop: CASSLDPYSSYEQYF. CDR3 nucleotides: TGTGCCAGCAGCTTGGATCCCTATAGCTCCTACGAGCAGTACTTC.

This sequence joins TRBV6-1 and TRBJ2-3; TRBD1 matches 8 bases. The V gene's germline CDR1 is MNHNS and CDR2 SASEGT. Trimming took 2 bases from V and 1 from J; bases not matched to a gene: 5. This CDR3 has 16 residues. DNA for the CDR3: TGTGCCAGCAGTGAACGACAGGGGTACGGCACAGATACGCAGTATTTT. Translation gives CASSERQGYGTDTQYF.

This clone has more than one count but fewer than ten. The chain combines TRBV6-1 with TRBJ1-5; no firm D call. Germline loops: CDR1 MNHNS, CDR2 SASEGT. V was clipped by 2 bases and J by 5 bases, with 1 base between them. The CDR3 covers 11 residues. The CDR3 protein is CASSEYQPQHF. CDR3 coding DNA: TGTGCCAGCAGTGAATATCAGCCCCAGCATTTT.

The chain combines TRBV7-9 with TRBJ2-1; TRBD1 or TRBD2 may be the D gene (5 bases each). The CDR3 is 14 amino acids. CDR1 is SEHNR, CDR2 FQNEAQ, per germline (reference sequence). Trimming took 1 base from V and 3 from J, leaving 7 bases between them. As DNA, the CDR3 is TGTGCCAGCAGCTTAGGAGGGGACTACAATGAGCAGTTCTTC. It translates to CASSLGGDYNEQFF. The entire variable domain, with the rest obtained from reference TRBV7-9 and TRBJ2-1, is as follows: DTGVSQNPRHKITKRGQNVTFRCDPISEHNRLYWYRQTLGQGPEFLTYFQNEAQLEKSRLLSDRFSAERPKGSFSTLEIQRTEQGDSAMYLCASSLGGDYNEQFFGPGTRLTVL.

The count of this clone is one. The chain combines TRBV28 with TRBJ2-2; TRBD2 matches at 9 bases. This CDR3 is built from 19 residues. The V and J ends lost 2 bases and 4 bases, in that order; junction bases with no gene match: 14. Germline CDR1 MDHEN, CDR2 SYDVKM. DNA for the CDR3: TGTGCCAGCAGTTTAAGTTGGGGTAGCGGGAGAACCGCCACCGGGGAGCTGTTTTTT. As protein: CASSLSWGSGRTATGELFF.

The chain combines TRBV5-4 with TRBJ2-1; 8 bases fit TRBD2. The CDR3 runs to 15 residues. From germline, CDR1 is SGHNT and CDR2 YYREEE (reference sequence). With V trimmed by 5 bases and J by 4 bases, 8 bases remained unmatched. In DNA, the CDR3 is TGTGCCAGCAGTTTAAGCGGGAGTTCTTACAATGAGCAGTTCTTC. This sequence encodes CASSLSGSSYNEQFF.

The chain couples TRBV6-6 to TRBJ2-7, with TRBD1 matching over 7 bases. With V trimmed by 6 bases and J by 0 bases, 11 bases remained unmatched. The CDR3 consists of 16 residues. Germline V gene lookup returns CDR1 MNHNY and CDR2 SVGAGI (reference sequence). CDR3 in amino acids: CASRGGQPGPSYEQYF. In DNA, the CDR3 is TGTGCCAGCAGAGGGGGACAGCCGGGACCCTCCTACGAGCAGTACTTC.

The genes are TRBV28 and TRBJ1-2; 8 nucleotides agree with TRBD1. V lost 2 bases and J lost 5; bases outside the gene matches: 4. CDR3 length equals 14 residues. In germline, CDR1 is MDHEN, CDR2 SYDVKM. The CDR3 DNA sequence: TGTGCCAGCAGTTTACCGACAGGGGTGTATGGCTACACCTTC. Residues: CASSLPTGVYGYTF.

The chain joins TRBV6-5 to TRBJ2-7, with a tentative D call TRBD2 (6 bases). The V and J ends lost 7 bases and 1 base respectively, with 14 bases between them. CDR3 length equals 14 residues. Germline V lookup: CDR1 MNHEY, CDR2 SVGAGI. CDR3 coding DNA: TGTGCCAGCACAGCACTAGCCCTATCCTACGAGCAGTACTTC. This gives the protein CASTALALSYEQYF.

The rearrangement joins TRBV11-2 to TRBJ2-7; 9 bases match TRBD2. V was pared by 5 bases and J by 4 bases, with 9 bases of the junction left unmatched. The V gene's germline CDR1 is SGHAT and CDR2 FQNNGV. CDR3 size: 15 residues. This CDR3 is CASSPGGTSLYEQYF. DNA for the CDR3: TGTGCCAGCAGCCCGGGGGGGACTAGCCTTTACGAGCAGTACTTC.

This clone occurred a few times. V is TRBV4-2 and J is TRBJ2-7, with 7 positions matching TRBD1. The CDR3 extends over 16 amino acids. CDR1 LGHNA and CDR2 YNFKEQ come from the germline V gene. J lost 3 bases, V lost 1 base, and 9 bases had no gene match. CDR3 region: CASSQGRRTGDYEQYF. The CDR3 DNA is TGTGCCAGCAGCCAAGGACGAAGAACAGGGGACTACGAGCAGTACTTC.

The CDR3 DNA reads TGTGCCAGCAGTTTATCGGGTGGGTGGGATGAAAAACTGTTTTTT. The encoded protein is CASSLSGGWDEKLFF. The chain has TRBV27 and TRBJ1-4; no firm D call. The CDR3 consists of 15 residues. Trimming removed 0 bases from V and 6 bases from J, with 11 bases in between. CDR1 MNHEY and CDR2 SMNVEV come from the germline V gene (reference sequence).